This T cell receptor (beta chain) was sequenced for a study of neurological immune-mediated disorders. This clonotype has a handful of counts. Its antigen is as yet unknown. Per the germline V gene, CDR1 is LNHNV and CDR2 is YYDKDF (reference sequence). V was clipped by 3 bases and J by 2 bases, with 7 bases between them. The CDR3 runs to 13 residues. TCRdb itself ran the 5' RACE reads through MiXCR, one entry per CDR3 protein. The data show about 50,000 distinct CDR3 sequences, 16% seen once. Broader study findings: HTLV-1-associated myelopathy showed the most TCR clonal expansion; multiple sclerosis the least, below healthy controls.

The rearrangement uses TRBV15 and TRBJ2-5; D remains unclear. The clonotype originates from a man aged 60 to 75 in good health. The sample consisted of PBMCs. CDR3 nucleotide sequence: TGTGCCACCAGCAGGGAGATACAAGAGACCCAGTACTTC. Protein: CATSREIQETQYF.